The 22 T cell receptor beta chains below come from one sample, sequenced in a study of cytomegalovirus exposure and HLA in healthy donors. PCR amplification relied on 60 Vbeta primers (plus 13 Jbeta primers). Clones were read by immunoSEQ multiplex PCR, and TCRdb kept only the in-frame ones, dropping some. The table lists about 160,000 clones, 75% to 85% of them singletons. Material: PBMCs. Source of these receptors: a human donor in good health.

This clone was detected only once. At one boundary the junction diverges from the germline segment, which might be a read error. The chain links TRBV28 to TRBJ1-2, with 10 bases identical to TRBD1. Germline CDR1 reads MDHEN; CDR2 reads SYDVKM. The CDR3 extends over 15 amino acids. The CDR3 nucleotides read TGTGCCAGCAGTTTGGGGACAGGGGCAAACTATGGCTACCCCTTC. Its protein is CASSLGTGANYGYPF.

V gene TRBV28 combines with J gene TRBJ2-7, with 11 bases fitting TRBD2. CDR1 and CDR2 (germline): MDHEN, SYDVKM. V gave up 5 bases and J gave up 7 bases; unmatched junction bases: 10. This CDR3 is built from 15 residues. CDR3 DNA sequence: TGTGCCAGCAGTGTCCGGACTAGCGGGCCGGGGGAGCAGTACTTC. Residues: CASSVRTSGPGEQYF.

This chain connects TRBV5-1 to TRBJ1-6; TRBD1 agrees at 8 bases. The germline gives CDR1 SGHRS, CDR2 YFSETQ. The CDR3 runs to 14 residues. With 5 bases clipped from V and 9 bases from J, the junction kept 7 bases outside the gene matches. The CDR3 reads CASRPTGELSPLHF. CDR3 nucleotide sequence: TGCGCCAGCAGGCCGACAGGGGAACTTTCACCCCTCCACTTT. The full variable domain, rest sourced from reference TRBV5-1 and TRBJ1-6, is KAGVTQTPRYLIKTRGQQVTLSCSPISGHRSVSWYQQTPGQGLQFLFEYFSETQRNKGNFPGRFSGRQFSNSRSEMNVSTLELGDSALYLCASRPTGELSPLHFGNGTRLTVT.

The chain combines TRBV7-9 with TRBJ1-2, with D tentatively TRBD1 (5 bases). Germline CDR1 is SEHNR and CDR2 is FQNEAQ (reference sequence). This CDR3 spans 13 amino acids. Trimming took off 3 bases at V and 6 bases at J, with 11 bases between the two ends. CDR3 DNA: TGTGCCAGCAGCTTCAGGGTGTCGGATGGCTACACCTTC. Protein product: CASSFRVSDGYTF.

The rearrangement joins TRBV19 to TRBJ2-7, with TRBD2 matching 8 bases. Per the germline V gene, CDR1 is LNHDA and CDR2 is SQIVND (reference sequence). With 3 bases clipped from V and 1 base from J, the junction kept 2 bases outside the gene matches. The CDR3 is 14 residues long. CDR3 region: CASSITSGSYEQYF. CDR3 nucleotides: TGTGCCAGTAGTATTACTAGCGGTTCCTACGAGCAGTACTTC.

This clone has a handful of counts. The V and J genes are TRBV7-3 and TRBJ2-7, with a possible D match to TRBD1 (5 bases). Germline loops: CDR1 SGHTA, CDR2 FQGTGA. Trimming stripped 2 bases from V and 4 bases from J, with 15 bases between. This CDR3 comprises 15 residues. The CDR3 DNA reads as TGTGCCAGCAGCTTAGGCGGCAGGGCGACATACGAGCAGTACTTC. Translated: CASSLGGRATYEQYF.

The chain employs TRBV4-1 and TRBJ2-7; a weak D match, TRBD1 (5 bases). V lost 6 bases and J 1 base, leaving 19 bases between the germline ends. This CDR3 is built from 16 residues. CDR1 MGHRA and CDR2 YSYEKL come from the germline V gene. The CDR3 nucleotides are TGCGCCAGCAGTTTTTCGTCAGGGTCAGATTCCTACGAGCAGTACTTC. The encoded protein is CASSFSSGSDSYEQYF.

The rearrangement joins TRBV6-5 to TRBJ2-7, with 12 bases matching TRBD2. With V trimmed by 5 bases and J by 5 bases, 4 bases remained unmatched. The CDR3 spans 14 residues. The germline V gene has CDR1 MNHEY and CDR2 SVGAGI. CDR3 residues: CASSTSGRKDEQYF. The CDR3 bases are TGTGCCAGCAGTACTAGCGGGAGGAAAGACGAGCAGTACTTC.

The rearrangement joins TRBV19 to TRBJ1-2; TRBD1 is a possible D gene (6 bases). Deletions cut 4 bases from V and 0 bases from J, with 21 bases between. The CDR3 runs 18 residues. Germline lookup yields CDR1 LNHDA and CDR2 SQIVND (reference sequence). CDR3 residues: CASSNRGQNQGSNYGYTF. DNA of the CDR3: TGTGCCAGTAGTAACCGAGGACAGAATCAGGGCTCTAACTATGGCTACACCTTC.

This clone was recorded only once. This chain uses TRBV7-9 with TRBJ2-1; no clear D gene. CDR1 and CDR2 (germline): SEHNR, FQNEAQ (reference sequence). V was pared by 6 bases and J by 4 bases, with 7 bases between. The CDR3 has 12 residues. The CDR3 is CASSNTYNEQFF. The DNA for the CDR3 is TGTGCCAGCAGTAATACTTACAATGAGCAGTTCTTC.

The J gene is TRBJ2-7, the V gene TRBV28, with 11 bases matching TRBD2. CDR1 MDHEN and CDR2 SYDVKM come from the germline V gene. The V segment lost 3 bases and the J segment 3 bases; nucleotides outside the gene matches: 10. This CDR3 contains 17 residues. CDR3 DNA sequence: TGTGCCAGCAGTTTGCGACTAGCGGGATTAGGGTACTACGAGCAGTACTTC. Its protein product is CASSLRLAGLGYYEQYF.

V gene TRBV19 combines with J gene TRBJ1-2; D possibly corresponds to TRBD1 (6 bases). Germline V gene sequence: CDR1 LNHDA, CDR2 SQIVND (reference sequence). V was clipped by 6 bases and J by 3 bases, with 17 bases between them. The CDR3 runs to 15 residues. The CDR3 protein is CASRRTGLEDYGYTF. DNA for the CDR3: TGTGCCAGTAGGCGTACAGGGTTAGAGGACTATGGCTACACCTTC. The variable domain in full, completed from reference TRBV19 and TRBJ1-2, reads DGGITQSPKYLFRKEGQNVTLSCEQNLNHDAMYWYRQDPGQGLRLIYYSQIVNDFQKGDIAEGYSVSREKKESFPLTVTSAQKNPTAFYLCASRRTGLEDYGYTFGSGTRLTVV.

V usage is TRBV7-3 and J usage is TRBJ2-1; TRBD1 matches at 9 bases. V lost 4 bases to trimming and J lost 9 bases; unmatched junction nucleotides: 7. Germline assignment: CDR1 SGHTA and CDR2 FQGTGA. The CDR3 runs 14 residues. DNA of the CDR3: TGTGCCAGCAGCTCAAACAGGGGGCGGGGTGAGCAGTTCTTC. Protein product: CASSSNRGRGEQFF.

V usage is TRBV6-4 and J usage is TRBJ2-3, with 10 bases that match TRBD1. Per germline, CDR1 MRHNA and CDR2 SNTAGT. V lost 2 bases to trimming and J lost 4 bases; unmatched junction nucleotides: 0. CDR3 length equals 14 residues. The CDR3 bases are TGTGCCAGCAGTGACGGGACAGGGGCAGATACGCAGTATTTT. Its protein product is CASSDGTGADTQYF.

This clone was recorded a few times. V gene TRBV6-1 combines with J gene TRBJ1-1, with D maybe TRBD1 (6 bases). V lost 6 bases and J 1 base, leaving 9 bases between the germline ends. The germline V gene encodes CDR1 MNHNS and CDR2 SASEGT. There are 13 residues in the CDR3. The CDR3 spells CASRGQPNTEAFF. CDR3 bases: TGTGCCAGCAGGGGACAACCGAACACTGAAGCTTTCTTT.

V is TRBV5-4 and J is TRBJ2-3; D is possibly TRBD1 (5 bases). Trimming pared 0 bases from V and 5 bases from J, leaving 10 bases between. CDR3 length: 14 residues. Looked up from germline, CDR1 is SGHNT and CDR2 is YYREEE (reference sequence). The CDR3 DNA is TGTGCCAGCAGCTTGGGACAGTATATAGATACGCAGTATTTT. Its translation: CASSLGQYIDTQYF.

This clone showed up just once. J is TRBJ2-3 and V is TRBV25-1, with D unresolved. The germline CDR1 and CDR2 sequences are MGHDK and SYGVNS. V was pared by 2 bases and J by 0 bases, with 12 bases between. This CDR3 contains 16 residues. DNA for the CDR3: TGTGCCAGCAGTGAACCCGGTGGAGTTAGCACAGATACGCAGTATTTT. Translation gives CASSEPGGVSTDTQYF.

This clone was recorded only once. CDR3 DNA sequence: TGTGCCAGCAGCTCCCGGGTGGACACTGAAGCTTTCTTT. Protein product: CASSSRVDTEAFF. V is TRBV9 and J is TRBJ1-1, with no clear D. The V and J ends lost 4 bases and 3 bases respectively, with 10 bases between them. Germline values: CDR1 SGDLS, CDR2 YYNGEE. There are 13 residues in the CDR3.

Here the CDR3 DNA reads TGTGCCACCAGCAGAGAACTGCTGAACACCGGGGAGCTGTTTTTT. Translation gives CATSRELLNTGELFF. The chain joins TRBV15 to TRBJ2-2; D is unresolved. CDR3 size: 15 residues. Germline CDR1 and CDR2: LNHNV and YYDKDF (reference sequence). The germline V and J ends were trimmed by 0 bases and 1 base, with 6 bases remaining between them.

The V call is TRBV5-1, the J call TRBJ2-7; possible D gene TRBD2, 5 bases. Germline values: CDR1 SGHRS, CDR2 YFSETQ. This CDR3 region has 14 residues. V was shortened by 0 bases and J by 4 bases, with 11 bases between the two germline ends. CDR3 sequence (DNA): TGCGCCAGCAGCTTGGCCGCCGGGGTATACGAGCAGTACTTC. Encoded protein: CASSLAAGVYEQYF.

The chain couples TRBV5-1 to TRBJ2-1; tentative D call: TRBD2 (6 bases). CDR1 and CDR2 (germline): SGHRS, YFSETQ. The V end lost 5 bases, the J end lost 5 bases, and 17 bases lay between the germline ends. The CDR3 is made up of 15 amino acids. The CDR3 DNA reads TGCGCCAGCAGGACTGGGGGGACGGTACACAATGAGCAGTTCTTC. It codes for CASRTGGTVHNEQFF.

CDR3 nucleotide sequence: TGTGCCAGCAGCATGGACAGGGCCTCCCTCAAGCAGTACTTC. Translated: CASSMDRASLKQYF. The rearrangement links TRBV7-2 to TRBJ2-7; 8 bases match TRBD1. The germline V gene encodes CDR1 SGHTA and CDR2 FQGNSA. The V segment lost 5 bases and the J segment 8 bases; nucleotides outside the gene matches: 11. CDR3 size: 14 residues.